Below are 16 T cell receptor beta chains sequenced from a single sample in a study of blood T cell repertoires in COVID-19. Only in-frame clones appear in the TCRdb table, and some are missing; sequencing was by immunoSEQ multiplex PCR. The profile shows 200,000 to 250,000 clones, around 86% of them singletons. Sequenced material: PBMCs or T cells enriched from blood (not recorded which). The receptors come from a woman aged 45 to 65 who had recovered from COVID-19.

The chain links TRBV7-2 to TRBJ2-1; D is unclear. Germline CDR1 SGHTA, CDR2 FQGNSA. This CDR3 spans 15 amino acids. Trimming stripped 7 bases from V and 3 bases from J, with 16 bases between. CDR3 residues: CASTSTWASYNEQFF. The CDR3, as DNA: TGTGCCAGCACCTCTACTTGGGCCAGCTACAATGAGCAGTTCTTC.

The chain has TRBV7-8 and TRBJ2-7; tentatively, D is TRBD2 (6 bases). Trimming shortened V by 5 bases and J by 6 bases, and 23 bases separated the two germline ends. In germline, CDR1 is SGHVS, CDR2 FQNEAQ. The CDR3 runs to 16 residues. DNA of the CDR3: TGTGCCAGCAGCGCGGAGCTACCACGCGGGACTCTCGAGCAGTACTTC. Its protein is CASSAELPRGTLEQYF. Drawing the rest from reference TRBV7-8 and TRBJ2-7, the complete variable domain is GAGVSQSPRYKVAKRGQDVALRCDPISGHVSLFWYQQALGQGPEFLTYFQNEAQLDKSGLPSDRFFAERPEGSVSTLKIQRTQQEDSAVYLCASSAELPRGTLEQYFGPGTRLTVT.

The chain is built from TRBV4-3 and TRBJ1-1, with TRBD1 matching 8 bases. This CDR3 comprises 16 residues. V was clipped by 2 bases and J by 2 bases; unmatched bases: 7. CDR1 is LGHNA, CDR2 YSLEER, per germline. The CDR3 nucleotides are TGCGCCAGCAGCCAACTTGGACAGGGACCTAACACTGAAGCTTTCTTT. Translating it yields CASSQLGQGPNTEAFF.

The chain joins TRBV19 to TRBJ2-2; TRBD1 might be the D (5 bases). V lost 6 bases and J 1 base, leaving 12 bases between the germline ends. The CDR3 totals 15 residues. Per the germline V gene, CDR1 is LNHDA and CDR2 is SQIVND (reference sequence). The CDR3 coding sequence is TGTGCCAGTAGCCGATTCGACAGGAACACCGGGGAGCTGTTTTTT. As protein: CASSRFDRNTGELFF.

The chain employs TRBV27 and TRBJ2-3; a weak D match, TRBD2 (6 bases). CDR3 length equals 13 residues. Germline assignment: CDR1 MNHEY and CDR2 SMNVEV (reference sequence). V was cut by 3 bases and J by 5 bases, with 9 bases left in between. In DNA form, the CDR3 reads TGTGCCAGCAGTTTCTGGCGGGAAGATACGCAGTATTTT. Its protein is CASSFWREDTQYF.

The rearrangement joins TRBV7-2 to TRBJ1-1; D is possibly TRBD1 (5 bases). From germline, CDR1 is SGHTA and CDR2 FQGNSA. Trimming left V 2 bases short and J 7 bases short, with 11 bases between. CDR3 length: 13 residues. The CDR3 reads CASSLFRQGEAFF. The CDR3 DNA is TGTGCCAGCAGCTTATTTCGCCAGGGTGAAGCTTTCTTT.

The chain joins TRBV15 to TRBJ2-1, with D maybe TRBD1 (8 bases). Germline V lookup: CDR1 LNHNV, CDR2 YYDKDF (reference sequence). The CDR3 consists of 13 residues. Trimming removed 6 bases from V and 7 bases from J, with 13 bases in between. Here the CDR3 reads CATRTGGGNEQFF. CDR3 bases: TGTGCCACCAGAACAGGGGGAGGGAATGAGCAGTTCTTC.

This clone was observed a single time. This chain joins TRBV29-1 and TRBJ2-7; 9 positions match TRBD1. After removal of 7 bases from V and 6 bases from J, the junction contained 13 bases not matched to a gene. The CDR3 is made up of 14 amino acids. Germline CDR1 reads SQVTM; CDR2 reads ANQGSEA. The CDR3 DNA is TGCAGCGCCCAAAACCTAAACAGGGGGCGCGAGCAGTACTTC. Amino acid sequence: CSAQNLNRGREQYF.

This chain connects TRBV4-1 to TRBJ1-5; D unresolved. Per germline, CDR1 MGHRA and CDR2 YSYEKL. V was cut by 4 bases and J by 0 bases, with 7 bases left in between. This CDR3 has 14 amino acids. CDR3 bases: TGCGCCAGCAGCCGTGAGGATAGCAATCAGCCCCAGCATTTT. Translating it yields CASSREDSNQPQHF.

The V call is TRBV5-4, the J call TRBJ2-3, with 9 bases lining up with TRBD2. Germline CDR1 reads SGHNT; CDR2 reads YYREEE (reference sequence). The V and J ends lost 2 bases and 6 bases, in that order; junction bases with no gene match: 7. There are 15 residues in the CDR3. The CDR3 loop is CASSFGSGRTDTQYF. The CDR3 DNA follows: TGTGCCAGCAGCTTTGGAAGCGGGAGGACGGATACGCAGTATTTT.

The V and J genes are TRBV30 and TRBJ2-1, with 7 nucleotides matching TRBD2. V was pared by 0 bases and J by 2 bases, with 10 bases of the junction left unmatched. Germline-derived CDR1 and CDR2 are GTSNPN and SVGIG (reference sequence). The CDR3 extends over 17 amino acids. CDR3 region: CAWSVQLGGRTYNEQFF. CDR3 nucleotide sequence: TGTGCCTGGAGTGTACAGCTGGGAGGGAGAACCTACAATGAGCAGTTCTTC.

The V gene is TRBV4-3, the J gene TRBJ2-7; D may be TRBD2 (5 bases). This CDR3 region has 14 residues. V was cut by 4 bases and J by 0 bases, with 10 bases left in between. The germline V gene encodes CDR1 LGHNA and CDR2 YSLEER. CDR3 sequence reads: CASSLWTYSYEQYF. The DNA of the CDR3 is TGCGCCAGCAGCCTCTGGACTTACTCCTACGAGCAGTACTTC.

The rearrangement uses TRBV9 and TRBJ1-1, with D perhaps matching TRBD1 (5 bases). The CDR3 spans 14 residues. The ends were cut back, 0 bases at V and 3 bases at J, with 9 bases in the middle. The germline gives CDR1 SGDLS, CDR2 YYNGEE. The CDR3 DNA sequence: TGTGCCAGCAGCGTAGTAGGGGTTCACACTGAAGCTTTCTTT. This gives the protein CASSVVGVHTEAFF.

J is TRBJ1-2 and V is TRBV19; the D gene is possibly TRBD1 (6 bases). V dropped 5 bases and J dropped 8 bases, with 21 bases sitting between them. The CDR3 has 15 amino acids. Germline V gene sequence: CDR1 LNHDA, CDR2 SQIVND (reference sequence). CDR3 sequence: CASSLKLQGRDGYTF. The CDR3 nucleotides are TGTGCCAGTAGTCTTAAACTACAGGGACGGGACGGCTACACCTTC. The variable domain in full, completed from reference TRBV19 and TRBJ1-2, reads DGGITQSPKYLFRKEGQNVTLSCEQNLNHDAMYWYRQDPGQGLRLIYYSQIVNDFQKGDIAEGYSVSREKKESFPLTVTSAQKNPTAFYLCASSLKLQGRDGYTFGSGTRLTVV.

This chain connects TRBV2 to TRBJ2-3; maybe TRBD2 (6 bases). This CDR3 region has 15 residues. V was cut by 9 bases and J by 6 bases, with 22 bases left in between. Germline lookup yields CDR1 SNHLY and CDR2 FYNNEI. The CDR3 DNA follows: TGTGCCAGTCTTGCGGGAACCCAAGGGATGGATACGCAGTATTTT. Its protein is CASLAGTQGMDTQYF.

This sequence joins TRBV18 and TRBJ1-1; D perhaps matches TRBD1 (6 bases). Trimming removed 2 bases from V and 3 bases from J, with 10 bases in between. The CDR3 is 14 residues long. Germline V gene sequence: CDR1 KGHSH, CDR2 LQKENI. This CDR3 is CASSPTGIDTEAFF. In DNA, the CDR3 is TGTGCCAGCTCACCAACAGGGATTGACACTGAAGCTTTCTTT.